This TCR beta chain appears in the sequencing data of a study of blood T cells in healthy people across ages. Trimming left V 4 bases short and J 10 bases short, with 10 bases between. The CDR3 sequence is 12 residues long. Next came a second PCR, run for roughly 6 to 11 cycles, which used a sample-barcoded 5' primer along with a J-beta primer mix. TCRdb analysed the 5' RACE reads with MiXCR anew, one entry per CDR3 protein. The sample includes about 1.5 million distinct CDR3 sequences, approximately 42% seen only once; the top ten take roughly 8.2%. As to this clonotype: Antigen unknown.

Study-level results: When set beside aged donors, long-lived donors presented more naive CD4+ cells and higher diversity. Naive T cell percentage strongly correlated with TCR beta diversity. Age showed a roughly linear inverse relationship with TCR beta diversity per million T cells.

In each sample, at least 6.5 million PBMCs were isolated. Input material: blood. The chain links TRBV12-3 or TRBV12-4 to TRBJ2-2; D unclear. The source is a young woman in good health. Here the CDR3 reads CASSSAVTELFF. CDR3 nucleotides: TGTGCCAGCAGTTCCGCGGTCACGGAGCTGTTTTTT.